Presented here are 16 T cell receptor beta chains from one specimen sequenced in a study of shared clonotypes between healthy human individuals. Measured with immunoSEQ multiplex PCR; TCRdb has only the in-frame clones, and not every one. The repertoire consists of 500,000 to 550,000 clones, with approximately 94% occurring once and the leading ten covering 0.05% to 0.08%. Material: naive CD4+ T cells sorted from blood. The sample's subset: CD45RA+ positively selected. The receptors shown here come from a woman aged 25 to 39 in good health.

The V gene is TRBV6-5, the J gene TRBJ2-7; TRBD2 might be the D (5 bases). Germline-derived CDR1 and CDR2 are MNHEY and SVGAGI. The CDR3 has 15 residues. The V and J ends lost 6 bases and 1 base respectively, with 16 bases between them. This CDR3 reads CASRLHRDRSYEQYF. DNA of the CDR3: TGTGCCAGCAGACTACACCGGGATCGATCCTACGAGCAGTACTTC.

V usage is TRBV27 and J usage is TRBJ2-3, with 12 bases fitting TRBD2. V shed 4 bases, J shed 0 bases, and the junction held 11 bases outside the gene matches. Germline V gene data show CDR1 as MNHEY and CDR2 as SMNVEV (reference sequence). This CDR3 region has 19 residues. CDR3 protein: CASSSGTPGLAGSTDTQYF. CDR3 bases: TGTGCCAGCAGTTCGGGGACACCGGGACTAGCGGGTAGCACAGATACGCAGTATTTT.

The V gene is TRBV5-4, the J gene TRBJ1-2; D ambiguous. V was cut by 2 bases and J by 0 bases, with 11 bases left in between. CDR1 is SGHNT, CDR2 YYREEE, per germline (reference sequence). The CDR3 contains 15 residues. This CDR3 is CASSFVPGANYGYTF. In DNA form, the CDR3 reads TGTGCCAGCAGCTTTGTTCCGGGAGCTAACTATGGCTACACCTTC.

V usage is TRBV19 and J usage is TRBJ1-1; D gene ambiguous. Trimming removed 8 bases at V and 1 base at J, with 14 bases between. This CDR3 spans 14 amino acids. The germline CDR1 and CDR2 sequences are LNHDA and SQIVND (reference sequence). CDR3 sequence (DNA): TGTGCCAGTGACGTAGTGGAAGAGAACACTGAAGCTTTCTTT. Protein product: CASDVVEENTEAFF.

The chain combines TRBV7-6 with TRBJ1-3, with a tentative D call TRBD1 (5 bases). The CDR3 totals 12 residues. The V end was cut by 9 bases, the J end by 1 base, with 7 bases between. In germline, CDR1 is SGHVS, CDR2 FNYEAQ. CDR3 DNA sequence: TGTGCCAGTAAGGGGTCTGGAAACACCATATATTTT. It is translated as CASKGSGNTIYF.

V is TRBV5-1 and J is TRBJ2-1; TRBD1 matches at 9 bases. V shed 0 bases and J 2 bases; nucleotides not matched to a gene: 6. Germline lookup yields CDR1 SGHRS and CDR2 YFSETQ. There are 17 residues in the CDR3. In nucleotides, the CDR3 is TGCGCCAGCAGCTTGGGGGTCGGGACAGGGACCTACAATGAGCAGTTCTTC. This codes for CASSLGVGTGTYNEQFF.

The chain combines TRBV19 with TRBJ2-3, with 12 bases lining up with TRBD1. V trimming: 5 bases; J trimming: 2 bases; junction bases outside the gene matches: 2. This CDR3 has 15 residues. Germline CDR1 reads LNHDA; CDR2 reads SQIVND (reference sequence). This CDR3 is CASSPGQGATDTQYF. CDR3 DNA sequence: TGTGCCAGTAGTCCGGGACAGGGGGCCACAGATACGCAGTATTTT.

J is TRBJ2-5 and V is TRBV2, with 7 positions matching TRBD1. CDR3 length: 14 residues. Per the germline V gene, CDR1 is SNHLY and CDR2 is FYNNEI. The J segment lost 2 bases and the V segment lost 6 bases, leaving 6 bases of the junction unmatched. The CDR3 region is CASRRDSVQETQYF. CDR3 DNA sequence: TGTGCCAGCAGAAGGGACAGCGTACAAGAGACCCAGTACTTC.

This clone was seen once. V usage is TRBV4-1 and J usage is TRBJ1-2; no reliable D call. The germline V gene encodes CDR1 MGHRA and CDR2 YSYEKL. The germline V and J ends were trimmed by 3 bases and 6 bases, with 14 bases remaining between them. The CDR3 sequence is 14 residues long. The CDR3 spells CASSHPDFLDGYTF. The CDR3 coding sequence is TGCGCCAGCAGCCATCCTGACTTTTTGGATGGCTACACCTTC.

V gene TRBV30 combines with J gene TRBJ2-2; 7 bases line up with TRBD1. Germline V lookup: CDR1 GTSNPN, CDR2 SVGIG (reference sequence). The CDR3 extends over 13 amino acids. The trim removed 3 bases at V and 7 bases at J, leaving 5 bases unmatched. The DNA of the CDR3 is TGTGCCTGGAGACAGGGGTGGGGCGGGGAGCTGTTTTTT. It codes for CAWRQGWGGELFF.

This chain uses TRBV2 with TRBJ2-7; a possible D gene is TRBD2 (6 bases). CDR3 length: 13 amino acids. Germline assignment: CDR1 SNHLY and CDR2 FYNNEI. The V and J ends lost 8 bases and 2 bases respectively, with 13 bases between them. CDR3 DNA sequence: TGTGCCAGCCGGGAGCCACGGGCCTACGAGCAGTACTTC. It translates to CASREPRAYEQYF.

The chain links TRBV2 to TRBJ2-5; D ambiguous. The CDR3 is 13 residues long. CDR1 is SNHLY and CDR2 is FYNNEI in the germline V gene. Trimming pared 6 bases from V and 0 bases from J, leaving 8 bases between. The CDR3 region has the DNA TGTGCCAGCAGGTTACTGAACCAAGAGACCCAGTACTTC. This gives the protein CASRLLNQETQYF.

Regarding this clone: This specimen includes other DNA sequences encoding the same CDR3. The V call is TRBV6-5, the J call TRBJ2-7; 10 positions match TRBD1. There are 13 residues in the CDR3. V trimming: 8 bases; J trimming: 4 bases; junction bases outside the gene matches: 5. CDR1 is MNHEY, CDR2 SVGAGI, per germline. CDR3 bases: TGTGCCAGCTCCCGGGACAGGGGTTACGAGCAGTACTTC. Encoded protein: CASSRDRGYEQYF.

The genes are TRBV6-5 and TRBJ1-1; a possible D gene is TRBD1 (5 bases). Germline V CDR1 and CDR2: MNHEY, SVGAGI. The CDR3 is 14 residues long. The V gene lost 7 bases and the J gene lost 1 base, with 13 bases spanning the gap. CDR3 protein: CASTRGARNTEAFF. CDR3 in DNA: TGTGCCAGCACCAGAGGGGCTCGGAACACTGAAGCTTTCTTT.

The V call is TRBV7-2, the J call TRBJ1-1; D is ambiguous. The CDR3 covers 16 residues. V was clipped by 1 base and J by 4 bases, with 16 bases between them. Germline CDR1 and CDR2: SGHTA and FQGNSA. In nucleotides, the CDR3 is TGTGCCAGCAGCTTAGACTCTTACCAGGTGGGCACTGAAGCTTTCTTT. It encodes CASSLDSYQVGTEAFF.

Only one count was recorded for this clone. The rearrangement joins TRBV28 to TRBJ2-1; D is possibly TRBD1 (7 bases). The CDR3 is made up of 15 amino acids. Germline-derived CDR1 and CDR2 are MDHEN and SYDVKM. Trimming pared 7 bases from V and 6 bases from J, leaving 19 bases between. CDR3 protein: CASTAGKGALNEQFF. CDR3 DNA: TGTGCCAGCACCGCGGGGAAGGGGGCCCTCAATGAGCAGTTCTTC.